Below are 28 T cell receptor beta chains sequenced from a single sample in a study of shared clonotypes between healthy human individuals (dated by TCRdb to 2019 to 2021). The library was prepared using the immunoSEQ multiplex PCR assay. TCRdb holds this immuneACCESS table with in-frame rearrangements only. Some clones are missing; in checked studies, unresolved V genes explain under half, and the rest has no known cause. This sample comprises around 560,000 clones, approximately 95% of them detected only once. In total, the top ten clones hold about 0.11% of the sample. CD8 naive samples were CD45RO-negative cells positively selected for CCR7, giving a CD45RA+CCR7+ population that excluded TemRA cells. Sequencing input: naive CD8+ T cells sorted from blood. The sample's cell subset or site label is to be understood as: CD45RA+CCR7+. These receptors all come from a woman in her twenties or thirties in good health.

The chain uses TRBV2 and TRBJ2-7; 10 nucleotides line up with TRBD2. With V trimmed by 8 bases and J by 0 bases, 10 bases remained unmatched. Germline CDR1 reads SNHLY; CDR2 reads FYNNEI. This CDR3 is 16 amino acids long. The CDR3 region is CASCLGGTSASYEQYF. CDR3 nucleotides: TGTGCCAGCTGCCTAGGGGGGACTAGCGCCTCCTACGAGCAGTACTTC. Full variable domain (outside the CDR3, taken from reference TRBV2 and TRBJ2-7): EPEVTQTPSHQVTQMGQEVILRCVPISNHLYFYWYRQILGQKVEFLVSFYNNEISEKSEIFDDQFSVERPDGSNFTLKIRSTKLEDSAMYFCASCLGGTSASYEQYFGPGTRLTVT.

The rearrangement uses TRBV16 and TRBJ2-1, with 8 bases that match TRBD1. Germline trimming cut 4 bases from V and 12 bases from J; bases unmatched to any gene: 2. Germline CDR1 is KGHSY and CDR2 is FQNENV. CDR3 length: 11 residues. This CDR3 is CASSPTGGQFF. For the CDR3, the DNA is TGTGCCAGCAGCCCAACAGGGGGGCAGTTCTTC.

The CDR3 coding sequence is TGTGCCAGCAGCTTAAATCAGGGGGCGTCCCTCTATGGCTACACCTTC. Residues: CASSLNQGASLYGYTF. The V and J genes are TRBV11-1 and TRBJ1-2; 8 bases are shared with TRBD1. Germline-derived CDR1 and CDR2 are SGHAT and FQDESV (reference sequence). The junction had 9 bases not matched to a gene; V was cut back by 2 bases and J by 4 bases. The CDR3 is 16 amino acids.

This chain uses TRBV18 with TRBJ2-1, with D possibly TRBD2 on 5 matching bases. The CDR3 is made up of 17 amino acids. V was trimmed by 3 bases and J by 2 bases, leaving 17 bases between them. Germline CDR1 is KGHSH and CDR2 is LQKENI. The CDR3 DNA follows: TGTGCCAGCTCACCCGACCGACTACCTCTAACCTACAATGAGCAGTTCTTC. Translation gives CASSPDRLPLTYNEQFF.

The chain joins TRBV19 to TRBJ2-7; TRBD2 matches 7 bases. Germline CDR1 and CDR2: LNHDA and SQIVND (reference sequence). V gave up 3 bases and J gave up 7 bases; unmatched junction bases: 9. The CDR3 extends over 14 amino acids. The CDR3: CASSITGEGGEQYF. CDR3 bases: TGTGCCAGTAGTATTACGGGGGAGGGAGGAGAGCAGTACTTC.

This chain joins TRBV30 and TRBJ2-3; tentative D call: TRBD2 (6 bases). Trimming stripped 0 bases from V and 1 base from J, with 11 bases between. Germline V gene lookup returns CDR1 GTSNPN and CDR2 SVGIG (reference sequence). This CDR3 contains 15 residues. CDR3 DNA: TGTGCCTGGAGTGTGGGGGGTATAGGCACAGATACGCAGTATTTT. It specifies CAWSVGGIGTDTQYF.

The chain uses TRBV10-1 and TRBJ2-1; D gene uncertain. Germline CDR1 is WNHNN and CDR2 is SYGVQD (reference sequence). CDR3 length: 16 amino acids. Trimming left V 4 bases short and J 0 bases short, with 13 bases between. The CDR3 region has the DNA TGCGCCAGCAGTGTAAGAGGTCTTAGCTCCTACAATGAGCAGTTCTTC. Translation: CASSVRGLSSYNEQFF.

V is TRBV5-4 and J is TRBJ2-1, with unresolved D. Germline lookup yields CDR1 SGHNT and CDR2 YYREEE (reference sequence). The V and J ends lost 0 bases and 7 bases respectively, with 5 bases between them. CDR3 length: 12 residues. CDR3: CASSLALNEQFF. CDR3 in DNA: TGTGCCAGCAGCTTGGCCTTGAATGAGCAGTTCTTC.

The chain is built from TRBV7-2 and TRBJ1-4; no definite D call. This CDR3 has 18 residues. The germline CDR1 and CDR2 sequences are SGHTA and FQGNSA. With 5 bases removed from V and 6 bases from J, the gap between germline ends came to 25 bases. The CDR3 here is CASSPIRIRGNYYEKLFF. Written as DNA, the CDR3 is TGTGCCAGCAGCCCGATCCGAATTCGGGGTAACTATTATGAAAAACTGTTTTTT.

The CDR3 sequence: CASYGLSGQETQYF. CDR3 bases: TGTGCCAGTTACGGGCTATCGGGACAAGAGACCCAGTACTTC. V is TRBV28 and J is TRBJ2-5, with a possible D match to TRBD2 (5 bases). The length of the CDR3 is 14 residues. Germline V gene sequence: CDR1 MDHEN, CDR2 SYDVKM. V lost 9 bases to trimming and J lost 2 bases, with 16 bases between them.

This rearrangement joins TRBV28 to TRBJ2-3; no definite D call. Germline V gene data show CDR1 as MDHEN and CDR2 as SYDVKM. The CDR3 consists of 17 residues. V dropped 6 bases and J dropped 2 bases, with 21 bases sitting between them. In DNA form, the CDR3 reads TGTGCCAGCAGACCACCCGGCGACACTTACTTCACAGATACGCAGTATTTT. Residues: CASRPPGDTYFTDTQYF.

The chain combines TRBV5-4 with TRBJ2-1, with 11 bases aligning to TRBD2. The CDR3 is 16 residues long. Germline V gene lookup returns CDR1 SGHNT and CDR2 YYREEE (reference sequence). The J segment lost 4 bases and the V segment lost 4 bases, leaving 7 bases of the junction unmatched. The CDR3 here is CASSPVTSGRYNEQFF. CDR3 bases: TGTGCCAGCAGCCCTGTAACTAGCGGGAGATACAATGAGCAGTTCTTC.

This clone was picked up one time. This chain uses TRBV10-2 with TRBJ1-2; 8 positions agree with TRBD1. CDR3 length: 15 residues. J lost 3 bases, V lost 7 bases, and 10 bases had no gene match. Germline-derived CDR1 and CDR2 are WSHSY and SAAADI. CDR3 DNA: TGCGCCAGCATTGAATCGGACAGGGATGACTATGGCTACACCTTC. Protein sequence: CASIESDRDDYGYTF.

The genes are TRBV7-6 and TRBJ2-3; D gene uncertain. Between the trimmed V and J ends, which lost 4 bases and 0 bases, there was a span of 11 bases. The CDR3 sequence is 15 residues long. Germline V CDR1 and CDR2: SGHVS, FNYEAQ. The CDR3 bases are TGTGCCAGCAGCTCAACCTCGGCCAGCACAGATACGCAGTATTTT. Residues: CASSSTSASTDTQYF.

The CDR3 nucleotides read TGTGCCAGCAGTCAAGGGACAGGGGGAACTGAAGCTTTCTTT. Translation gives CASSQGTGGTEAFF. This chain uses TRBV2 with TRBJ1-1; the match to TRBD1 covers 11 bases. Germline assignment: CDR1 SNHLY and CDR2 FYNNEI. The CDR3 loop spans 14 amino acids. Unmatched junction bases numbered 4, after V lost 5 bases and J lost 5 bases. Filled out from reference TRBV2 and TRBJ1-1, the complete variable domain reads EPEVTQTPSHQVTQMGQEVILRCVPISNHLYFYWYRQILGQKVEFLVSFYNNEISEKSEIFDDQFSVERPDGSNFTLKIRSTKLEDSAMYFCASSQGTGGTEAFFGQGTRLTVV.

J is TRBJ1-5 and V is TRBV27; D is ambiguous. This CDR3 region has 16 residues. Trimming pared 3 bases from V and 0 bases from J, leaving 12 bases between. The germline V gene has CDR1 MNHEY and CDR2 SMNVEV (reference sequence). The CDR3 nucleotides read TGTGCCAGCAGTTTGGGCCCGGCGTATAGCAATCAGCCCCAGCATTTT. It specifies CASSLGPAYSNQPQHF.

In nucleotides, the CDR3 is TGTGCCACTAAGGGGGTCAACACTGAAGCTTTCTTT. Residues: CATKGVNTEAFF. The genes are TRBV27 and TRBJ1-1; TRBD1 might be the D (6 bases). The CDR3 is 12 amino acids. Trimming left V 10 bases short and J 2 bases short, with 11 bases between. CDR1 and CDR2 (germline): MNHEY, SMNVEV (reference sequence).

The chain joins TRBV7-9 to TRBJ2-1, with 13 bases fitting TRBD2. This CDR3 is 17 amino acids long. The germline V gene has CDR1 SEHNR and CDR2 FQNEAQ (reference sequence). The V gene end was trimmed by 2 bases and the J gene end by 3 bases; junction bases not matched to a gene: 4. CDR3 residues: CASSLTSGRAGYNEQFF. Here the CDR3 DNA reads TGTGCCAGCAGCTTAACTAGCGGGAGGGCTGGCTACAATGAGCAGTTCTTC.

This clone is a singleton in its sample. The chain joins TRBV5-1 to TRBJ2-5, with D possibly TRBD2 on 5 matching bases. Gene TRBJ2-7 matches the end of the DNA better, so the J call may be wrong. This CDR3 has 14 residues. Per germline, CDR1 SGHRS and CDR2 YFSETQ. Here the CDR3 DNA reads TGCGCCAGCAGCCTACAAGGACTGACCTACGAGCAGTACTTC. Residues: CASSLQGLTYEQYF.

V is TRBV13 and J is TRBJ2-5, with TRBD1 identical over 10 bases. Germline trimming cut 5 bases from V and 1 base from J; bases unmatched to any gene: 7. Germline CDR1 is PRHDT and CDR2 is FYEKMQ (reference sequence). The CDR3 runs to 16 residues. CDR3 in DNA: TGTGCCAGCAGCACGAGACAGGGGGCTTTCCAAGAGACCCAGTACTTC. Translation: CASSTRQGAFQETQYF.

The genes are TRBV19 and TRBJ2-1; tentatively, D is TRBD2 (6 bases). Germline-derived CDR1 and CDR2 are LNHDA and SQIVND (reference sequence). CDR3 size: 14 residues. The germline V and J ends were trimmed by 3 bases and 4 bases, with 10 bases remaining between them. The CDR3 region is CASSIMAGYNEQFF. In DNA form, the CDR3 reads TGTGCCAGTAGTATTATGGCGGGATACAATGAGCAGTTCTTC.

This clone has a single count. This chain uses TRBV28 with TRBJ2-2; D unresolved. V lost 2 bases and J 1 base, leaving 2 bases between the germline ends. There are 13 residues in the CDR3. Germline loops: CDR1 MDHEN, CDR2 SYDVKM. This CDR3 is CASSLRNTGELFF. The CDR3 coding sequence is TGTGCCAGCAGTTTAAGGAACACCGGGGAGCTGTTTTTT. Full variable domain (remainder filled in from reference TRBV28 and TRBJ2-2): DVKVTQSSRYLVKRTGEKVFLECVQDMDHENMFWYRQDPGLGLRLIYFSYDVKMKEKGDIPEGYSVSREKKERFSLILESASTNQTSMYLCASSLRNTGELFFGEGSRLTVL.

This clone was seen only once. The chain uses TRBV5-4 and TRBJ2-1, with D hard to call. Trimming stripped 5 bases from V and 10 bases from J, with 10 bases between. This CDR3 contains 11 residues. Germline CDR1 SGHNT, CDR2 YYREEE (reference sequence). This CDR3 reads CASSTIVEQFF. The CDR3 nucleotides read TGTGCCAGCAGTACCATAGTGGAGCAGTTCTTC.

V and J are TRBV27 and TRBJ2-7, with 9 bases lining up with TRBD1. The junction had 11 bases not matched to a gene; V was cut back by 6 bases and J by 5 bases. Germline-derived CDR1 and CDR2 are MNHEY and SMNVEV (reference sequence). The CDR3 covers 15 residues. The DNA for the CDR3 is TGTGCCAGCAGAGAACTAGGGACAGGGAATCACGAGCAGTACTTC. It is translated as CASRELGTGNHEQYF.

This chain connects TRBV28 to TRBJ2-7, with 8 bases identical to TRBD2. Germline loops: CDR1 MDHEN, CDR2 SYDVKM. There are 13 residues in the CDR3. V dropped 7 bases and J dropped 3; count of bases not matched to a gene: 5. The CDR3 is CASTDGTSYEQYF. The CDR3 bases are TGTGCCAGCACAGACGGGACTAGCTACGAGCAGTACTTC.

The rearrangement joins TRBV10-2 to TRBJ2-7, with 7 nucleotides matching TRBD1. Germline-derived CDR1 and CDR2 are WSHSY and SAAADI. CDR3 length equals 14 residues. After removal of 0 bases from V and 6 bases from J, the junction contained 5 bases not matched to a gene. CDR3 coding DNA: TGCGCCAGCAGTGAGTCGGATACAGGGGTCGAGCAGTACTTC. Its translation: CASSESDTGVEQYF.

V and J are TRBV27 and TRBJ2-2; TRBD2 might be the D (5 bases). Trimming stripped 4 bases from V and 5 bases from J, with 14 bases between. This CDR3 is built from 15 residues. Germline lookup yields CDR1 MNHEY and CDR2 SMNVEV (reference sequence). The CDR3 protein is CASSWSREGTGELFF. The CDR3 region has the DNA TGTGCCAGCAGTTGGAGTCGGGAAGGGACCGGGGAGCTGTTTTTT.

This chain links TRBV25-1 with TRBJ2-5, with a possible D match to TRBD1 (6 bases). The J call may be mistaken, given a closer DNA end match to TRBJ2-7. CDR3 length equals 15 residues. Germline V gene data show CDR1 as MGHDK and CDR2 as SYGVNS. The CDR3 loop is CASSRGRDKIYEQYF. CDR3 DNA: TGTGCCAGCAGTAGAGGCAGGGACAAGATCTACGAGCAGTACTTC.